The 3 T cell receptor beta chains in this list originate from one sample, sequenced in a study of blood T cell repertoires in COVID-19. Generated by immunoSEQ multiplex PCR, the TCRdb table keeps only in-frame clones and is missing some. The sample has under 250,000 clones; about 91% are singletons. Sequenced: peripheral blood. These receptors came from a man younger than 45 with acute or convalescent COVID-19.

The chain is built from TRBV27 and TRBJ2-2, with 7 bases matching TRBD1. J was trimmed by 6 bases and V by 4 bases; bases with no gene match: 5. Per germline, CDR1 MNHEY and CDR2 SMNVEV (reference sequence). The CDR3 loop spans 14 amino acids. This CDR3 is CASSSGTAAGELFF. The CDR3 DNA is TGTGCCAGCAGTTCCGGGACAGCCGCCGGGGAGCTGTTTTTT.

V is TRBV7-9 and J is TRBJ1-5; a weak D match, TRBD1 (5 bases). Germline CDR1 SEHNR, CDR2 FQNEAQ (reference sequence). V lost 1 base and J lost 1, with 11 bases in between. The CDR3 has 16 amino acids. The CDR3 sequence: CASSLGAGISNQPQHF. DNA of the CDR3: TGTGCCAGCAGCTTAGGCGCAGGGATCAGCAATCAGCCCCAGCATTTT.

The chain carries TRBV7-9 and TRBJ2-1, with 10 positions matching TRBD2. Germline V gene lookup returns CDR1 SEHNR and CDR2 FQNEAQ (reference sequence). There are 17 residues in the CDR3. V lost 0 bases to trimming and J lost 5 bases; unmatched junction nucleotides: 7. The CDR3 here is CASSLALAGVEDNEQFF. CDR3 sequence (DNA): TGTGCCAGCAGCTTAGCGCTAGCGGGAGTGGAGGACAATGAGCAGTTCTTC.